What follows are 21 T cell receptor beta chains derived from one specimen sequenced in a study of T cell repertoires in ileal Crohn's disease. The protocol was immunoSEQ multiplex PCR, while the TCRdb copy is restricted to in-frame clones and leaves out a portion. Among more than 25,000 clones listed, over 75% were seen once. Sequences were obtained from ileal tissue. These TCRs come from an adult with Crohn's disease.

This clone was seen a handful of times. The genes are TRBV5-1 and TRBJ1-1; 10 bases match TRBD1. V lost 5 bases, J lost 5 bases, and 9 bases stayed unmatched. From germline, CDR1 is SGHRS and CDR2 YFSETQ. The length of the CDR3 is 15 residues. Here the CDR3 DNA reads TGCGCCAGCAGTGAGACAGGGGGCCGAAGTACTGAAGCTTTCTTT. Translated, it gives CASSETGGRSTEAFF. The full variable domain, with the rest looked up from reference TRBV5-1 and TRBJ1-1, is KAGVTQTPRYLIKTRGQQVTLSCSPISGHRSVSWYQQTPGQGLQFLFEYFSETQRNKGNFPGRFSGRQFSNSRSEMNVSTLELGDSALYLCASSETGGRSTEAFFGQGTRLTVV.

This rearrangement joins TRBV5-4 to TRBJ1-2; a possible D gene is TRBD1 (6 bases). The CDR3 has 15 residues. Germline CDR1 is SGHNT and CDR2 is YYREEE (reference sequence). The V end lost 3 bases, the J end lost 8 bases, and 20 bases lay between the germline ends. The CDR3 region has the DNA TGTGCCAGCAGCTCTATAACACAGGGAGAAGCGGGCTACACCTTC. This translates into CASSSITQGEAGYTF.

The V call is TRBV7-3, the J call TRBJ2-1, with 8 bases aligning to TRBD2. The V gene's germline CDR1 is SGHTA and CDR2 FQGTGA. J lost 3 bases, V lost 1 base, and 2 bases had no gene match. The CDR3 is 15 amino acids. As DNA, the CDR3 is TGTGCCAGCAGCTTAATGAGCGGGAGCTACAATGAGCAGTTCTTC. Its translation: CASSLMSGSYNEQFF.

The genes are TRBV6-5 and TRBJ2-7; TRBD2 agrees at 12 bases. CDR3 size: 15 residues. Germline V gene lookup returns CDR1 MNHEY and CDR2 SVGAGI. V lost 4 bases, J lost 5 bases, and 6 bases stayed unmatched. The CDR3 is CASSSPGLAGNEQYF. CDR3 DNA: TGTGCCAGCAGTTCCCCGGGACTAGCGGGCAACGAGCAGTACTTC.

CDR3 nucleotide sequence: TGTGCCACCAGCAGAACTACAGGGAACACTGAAGCTTTCTTT. Its translation: CATSRTTGNTEAFF. The chain recombines TRBV15 with TRBJ1-1; the D gene is possibly TRBD1 (5 bases). With 2 bases removed from V and 1 base from J, the gap between germline ends came to 8 bases. CDR3 length equals 14 residues. In germline, CDR1 is LNHNV, CDR2 YYDKDF (reference sequence).

The chain joins TRBV5-1 to TRBJ2-1; possibly TRBD2 for D (5 bases). V lost 4 bases and J lost 0, with 14 bases in between. The CDR3 is 16 residues long. From germline, CDR1 is SGHRS and CDR2 YFSETQ. The CDR3 is CASSVDGLSSYNEQFF. The CDR3 coding sequence is TGCGCCAGCAGCGTGGACGGACTGAGCTCCTACAATGAGCAGTTCTTC.

This chain connects TRBV6-6 to TRBJ2-5, with 7 bases aligning to TRBD2. Germline-derived CDR1 and CDR2 are MNHNY and SVGAGI (reference sequence). This CDR3 has 11 residues. After removal of 8 bases from V and 5 bases from J, the junction contained 2 bases not matched to a gene. The CDR3 loop reads CASVGGETQYF. Written as DNA, the CDR3 is TGTGCCAGCGTGGGGGGGGAGACCCAGTACTTC.

V usage is TRBV2 and J usage is TRBJ2-5; maybe TRBD1 (5 bases). This CDR3 is built from 12 residues. V lost 1 base to trimming and J lost 13 bases, with 13 bases between them. CDR1 and CDR2 from the germline V gene are SNHLY and FYNNEI. CDR3 in amino acids: CASSEERGSRYF. For the CDR3, the DNA is TGTGCCAGCAGTGAAGAAAGGGGCTCCAGGTACTTC.

This clone was found a few times. The chain recombines TRBV19 with TRBJ1-4; no definite D call. The CDR3 length is 13 residues. CDR1 is LNHDA, CDR2 SQIVND, per germline (reference sequence). Trimming shortened V by 6 bases and J by 3 bases, and 8 bases separated the two germline ends. CDR3 residues: CASRGGSNEKLFF. The CDR3 DNA sequence: TGTGCCAGTAGAGGCGGGTCTAATGAAAAACTGTTTTTT.

V gene TRBV27 combines with J gene TRBJ2-1; D possibly corresponds to TRBD2 (6 bases). V gave up 8 bases and J gave up 4 bases, with 18 bases separating them. CDR3 size: 15 residues. The V gene's germline CDR1 is MNHEY and CDR2 SMNVEV (reference sequence). CDR3 coding DNA: TGTGCCAGCGGGGGAGGTGGGGGAGGATACAATGAGCAGTTCTTC. It translates to CASGGGGGGYNEQFF.

This CDR3 is CASSQWGGTEAFF. CDR3 DNA sequence: TGTGCCAGCAGCCAGTGGGGGGGCACTGAAGCTTTCTTT. The chain links TRBV7-9 to TRBJ1-1, with a tentative D call TRBD1 (5 bases). This CDR3 has 13 residues. Trimming took off 5 bases at V and 4 bases at J, with 11 bases between the two ends. Germline loops: CDR1 SEHNR, CDR2 FQNEAQ (reference sequence).

This sequence joins TRBV27 and TRBJ1-2, with 7 bases matching TRBD1. The CDR3 runs 14 residues. V gave up 5 bases and J gave up 1 base; unmatched junction bases: 4. Germline V gene lookup returns CDR1 MNHEY and CDR2 SMNVEV (reference sequence). The CDR3 loop is CASSPGQFNYGYTF. In nucleotides, the CDR3 is TGTGCCAGCAGTCCGGGACAGTTTAACTATGGCTACACCTTC.

By frequency in the sample, this clone is medium-sized. V and J are TRBV14 and TRBJ2-4, with 8 bases that match TRBD2. Germline values: CDR1 SGHDN, CDR2 FVKESK. V shed 1 base and J 0 bases; nucleotides not matched to a gene: 2. The CDR3 spans 16 residues. The CDR3, as DNA: TGTGCCAGCAGCCAAGCTAGCGGGCGAGCCAAAAACATTCAGTACTTC. This gives the protein CASSQASGRAKNIQYF.

The chain carries TRBV29-1 and TRBJ2-5; 7 bases fit TRBD1. This CDR3 has 13 residues. CDR1 is SQVTM and CDR2 is ANQGSEA in the germline V gene. The DNA of the CDR3 is TGCAGGGTGGGCTCAGGGGGTAGAGAGACCCAGTACTTC. Its protein is CRVGSGGRETQYF.

In this sample, this clone turned up once. The chain employs TRBV2 and TRBJ2-3; the match to TRBD2 covers 8 bases. V was clipped by 6 bases and J by 2 bases; unmatched bases: 4. The length of the CDR3 is 14 residues. CDR1 is SNHLY and CDR2 is FYNNEI in the germline V gene. CDR3 nucleotides: TGTGCCAGCAGACGGCGGGGGGTCACAGATACGCAGTATTTT. Protein product: CASRRRGVTDTQYF.

The DNA for the CDR3 is TGTGCCAGCAGCTTTCTAGCGGGAGGCGACAATGAGCAGTTCTTC. This encodes CASSFLAGGDNEQFF. This sequence joins TRBV5-6 and TRBJ2-1, with TRBD2 matching 11 bases. V lost 2 bases, J lost 5 bases, and 3 bases stayed unmatched. The germline gives CDR1 SGHDT, CDR2 YYEEEE. The CDR3 contains 15 residues.

In its sample, this clone was seen a few times. The chain's CDR3 is CASSSRNRGTEAFF. CDR3 DNA sequence: TGTGCCAGTAGTTCCCGAAACAGGGGTACTGAAGCTTTCTTT. The chain uses TRBV19 and TRBJ1-1, with 7 bases fitting TRBD1. The CDR3 length is 14 residues. Looked up from germline, CDR1 is LNHDA and CDR2 is SQIVND (reference sequence). The V and J ends lost 5 bases and 5 bases, in that order; junction bases with no gene match: 8.

The V and J genes are TRBV7-2 and TRBJ2-5; D may be TRBD2 (6 bases). Trimming pared 5 bases from V and 2 bases from J, leaving 21 bases between. CDR1 is SGHTA and CDR2 is FQGNSA in the germline V gene. This CDR3 has 17 residues. The CDR3 loop reads CASSPSRGTSMQETQYF. The DNA of the CDR3 is TGTGCCAGCAGCCCATCACGCGGGACTTCTATGCAAGAGACCCAGTACTTC.

The chain has TRBV4-1 and TRBJ2-3; 11 bases match TRBD2. Germline V gene data show CDR1 as MGHRA and CDR2 as YSYEKL. The CDR3 length is 15 residues. Unmatched junction bases numbered 4, after V lost 7 bases and J lost 1 base. In nucleotides, the CDR3 is TGCGCCAGCACCTTGACTAGCGGGGGCACAGATACGCAGTATTTT. Residues: CASTLTSGGTDTQYF.

The V gene is TRBV5-1, the J gene TRBJ2-5; 12 bases align to TRBD2. The CDR3 has 16 residues. The junction had 6 bases not matched to a gene; V was cut back by 3 bases and J by 3 bases. CDR1 is SGHRS, CDR2 YFSETQ, per germline. The CDR3 DNA follows: TGCGCCAGCAGCTCTCTCCGACTAGCGGGAGAAGAGACCCAGTACTTC. Its translation: CASSSLRLAGEETQYF. Complete variable domain (other parts from reference TRBV5-1 and TRBJ2-5): KAGVTQTPRYLIKTRGQQVTLSCSPISGHRSVSWYQQTPGQGLQFLFEYFSETQRNKGNFPGRFSGRQFSNSRSEMNVSTLELGDSALYLCASSSLRLAGEETQYFGPGTRLLVL.

On this clone itself: The DNA is omitted, as the CDR3 cannot be located on it reliably, and the CDR3 follows TCRdb's listing. The chain employs TRBV29-1 and TRBJ2-6; the DNA was not compared with TRBD2, the D call given in the table. CDR1 and CDR2 (germline): SQVTM, ANQGSEA. The length of the CDR3 is 12 amino acids, counting both ends. The CDR3 sequence: CSGTFGANVLTF.